A selection of T cell receptor beta chains follows, all from one sample in a study of blood T cell repertoires in COVID-19. The repertoire was sequenced with immunoSEQ multiplex PCR; TCRdb's copy has only in-frame clones and lacks some. The table has around 250,000 clones, roughly 84% seen once. Material: peripheral blood. The receptor source for this set is a middle-aged woman who had recovered from COVID-19. Both conserved end residues are part of each CDR3. Each record gives: J gene, V gene, D gene, clone size, CDR3 protein, CDR3 DNA. D genes are given only for firm matches. A clone size is listed for some rows: how often the clone was seen (once, few, many), or a class if it is expanded.

TRBJ2-3 TRBV14 TRBD1 many CASSPLTGMVTDTQYF TGTGCCAGCAGCCCGTTGACAGGGATGGTGACAGATACGCAGTATTTT
TRBJ2-5 TRBV6-4 TRBD1 - CASRKTGLDQETQYF TGTGCCAGCAGGAAGACAGGGTTAGATCAAGAGACCCAGTACTTC
TRBJ2-1 TRBV19 - - CASTLNGRGARDEQFF TGTGCCAGTACCCTAAATGGGAGGGGGGCCAGGGATGAGCAGTTCTTC
TRBJ1-2 TRBV7-9 TRBD1 - CASSPDRGQVYGYTF TGTGCCAGCAGCCCAGACAGGGGGCAGGTCTATGGCTACACCTTC
TRBJ1-5 TRBV28 - - CASSVTANSNQPQHF TGTGCCAGCAGCGTGACAGCTAACAGCAATCAGCCCCAGCATTTT
TRBJ1-1 TRBV5-1 - - CASSPHPSDTEAFF TGCGCCAGCAGCCCGCACCCGTCGGACACTGAAGCTTTCTTT
TRBJ1-1 TRBV19 - - CASSNQGLRMNTEAFF TGTGCCAGTAGTAATCAGGGGTTGAGGATGAACACTGAAGCTTTCTTT
TRBJ2-5 TRBV24-1 TRBD2 - CATSPSGGLQETQYF TGTGCCACCAGCCCTAGCGGGGGCCTGCAAGAGACCCAGTACTTC
TRBJ2-5 TRBV5-1 TRBD1 - CASSSGQGETQYF TGCGCCAGCAGCTCCGGACAGGGAGAGACCCAGTACTTC
TRBJ1-6 TRBV2 - - CASTGAYNSPLHF TGTGCCAGCACGGGAGCCTATAATTCACCCCTCCACTTT
TRBJ2-1 TRBV24-1 - - CATSDLISNEQFF TGTGCCACCAGTGATCTTATTTCCAATGAGCAGTTCTTC
TRBJ2-4 TRBV5-6 - - CASSLGLAKNIQYF TGTGCCAGCAGCCTTGGACTAGCCAAAAACATTCAGTACTTC
TRBJ1-5 TRBV24-1 - - CATSDPTGGQPQHF TGTGCCACCAGTGACCCGACGGGGGGTCAGCCCCAGCATTTT
TRBJ1-4 TRBV5-5 TRBD1 - CASSPTGDANEKLFF TGTGCCAGCAGCCCTACAGGGGACGCTAATGAAAAACTGTTTTTT
TRBJ1-2 TRBV5-8 TRBD1 - CASSPGQGAGYGYTF TGTGCCAGCAGCCCTGGACAGGGGGCTGGCTATGGCTACACCTTC
TRBJ1-4 TRBV6-5 - - CASRGVATNEKLFF TGTGCCAGCAGAGGGGTTGCAACTAATGAAAAACTGTTTTTT
TRBJ2-7 TRBV18 - few CASSPTHEQYF TGTGCCAGCTCACCCACACACGAGCAGTACTTC